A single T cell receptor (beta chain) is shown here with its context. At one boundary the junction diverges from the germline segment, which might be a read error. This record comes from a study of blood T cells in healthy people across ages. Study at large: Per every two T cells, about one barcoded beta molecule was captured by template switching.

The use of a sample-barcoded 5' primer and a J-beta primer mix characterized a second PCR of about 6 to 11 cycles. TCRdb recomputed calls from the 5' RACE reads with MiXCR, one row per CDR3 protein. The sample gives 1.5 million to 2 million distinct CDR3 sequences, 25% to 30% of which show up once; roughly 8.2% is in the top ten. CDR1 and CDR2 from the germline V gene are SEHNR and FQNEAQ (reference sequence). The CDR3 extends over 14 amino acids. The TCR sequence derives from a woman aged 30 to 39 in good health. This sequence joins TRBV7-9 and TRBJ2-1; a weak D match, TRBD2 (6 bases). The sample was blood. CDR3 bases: TGTGCCAGCTGCTTCGGGACTCCGTTGGATGAGCAGTTCTTC. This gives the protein CASCFGTPLDEQFF.